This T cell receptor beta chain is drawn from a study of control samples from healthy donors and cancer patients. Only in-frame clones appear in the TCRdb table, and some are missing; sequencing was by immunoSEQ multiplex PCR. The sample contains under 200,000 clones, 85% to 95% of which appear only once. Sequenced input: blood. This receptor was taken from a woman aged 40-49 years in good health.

CDR3 sequence: CASSVEGRDTEAFF. For the CDR3, the DNA is TGTGCCAGCAGCGTAGAGGGTCGGGACACTGAAGCTTTCTTT. The V gene is TRBV9, the J gene TRBJ1-1, with D unresolved. This CDR3 has 14 amino acids. In germline, CDR1 is SGDLS, CDR2 YYNGEE. Trimming stripped 0 bases from V and 3 bases from J, with 9 bases between.